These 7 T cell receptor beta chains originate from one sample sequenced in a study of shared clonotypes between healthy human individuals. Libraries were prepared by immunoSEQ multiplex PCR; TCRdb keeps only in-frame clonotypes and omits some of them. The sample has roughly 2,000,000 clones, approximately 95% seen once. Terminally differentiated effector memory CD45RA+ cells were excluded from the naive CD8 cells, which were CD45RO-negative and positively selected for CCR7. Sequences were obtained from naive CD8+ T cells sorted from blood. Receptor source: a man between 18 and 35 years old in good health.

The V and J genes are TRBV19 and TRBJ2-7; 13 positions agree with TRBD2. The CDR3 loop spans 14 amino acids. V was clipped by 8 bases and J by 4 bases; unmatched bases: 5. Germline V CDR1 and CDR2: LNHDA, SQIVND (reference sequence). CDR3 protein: CASSTSGGAYEQYF. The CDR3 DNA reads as TGTGCCAGTTCCACTAGCGGGGGGGCTTACGAGCAGTACTTC.

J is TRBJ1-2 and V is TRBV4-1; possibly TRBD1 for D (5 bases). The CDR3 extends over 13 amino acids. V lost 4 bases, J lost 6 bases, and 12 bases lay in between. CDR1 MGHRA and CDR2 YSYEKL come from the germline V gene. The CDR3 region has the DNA TGCGCCAGCAGCCCCCGTAGGGGTAATGGCTACACCTTC. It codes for CASSPRRGNGYTF.

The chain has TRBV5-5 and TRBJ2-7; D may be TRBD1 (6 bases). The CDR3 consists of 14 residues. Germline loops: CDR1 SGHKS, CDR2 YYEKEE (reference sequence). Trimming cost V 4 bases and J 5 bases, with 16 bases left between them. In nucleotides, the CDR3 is TGTGCCAGCAGCCCACACACAGGGCTGGACGAGCAGTACTTC. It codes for CASSPHTGLDEQYF.

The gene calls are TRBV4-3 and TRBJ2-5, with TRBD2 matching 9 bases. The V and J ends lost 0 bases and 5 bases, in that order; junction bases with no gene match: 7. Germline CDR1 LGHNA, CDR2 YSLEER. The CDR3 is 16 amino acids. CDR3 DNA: TGCGCCAGCAGCCAAGAATTCGGGACTAGCCTGGAGACCCAGTACTTC. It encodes CASSQEFGTSLETQYF.

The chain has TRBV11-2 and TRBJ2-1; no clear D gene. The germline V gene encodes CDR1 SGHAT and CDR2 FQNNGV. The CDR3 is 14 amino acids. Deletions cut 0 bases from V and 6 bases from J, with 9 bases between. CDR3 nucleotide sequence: TGTGCCAGCAGCTTAGATGGGATCGCCAATGAGCAGTTCTTC. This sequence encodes CASSLDGIANEQFF.

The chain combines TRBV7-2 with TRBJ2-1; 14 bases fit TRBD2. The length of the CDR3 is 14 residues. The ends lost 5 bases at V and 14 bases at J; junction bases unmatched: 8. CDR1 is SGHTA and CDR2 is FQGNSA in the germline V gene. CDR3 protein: CASSQGLAGVPEFF. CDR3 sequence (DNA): TGTGCCAGCAGCCAGGGACTAGCGGGAGTACCGGAGTTCTTC.

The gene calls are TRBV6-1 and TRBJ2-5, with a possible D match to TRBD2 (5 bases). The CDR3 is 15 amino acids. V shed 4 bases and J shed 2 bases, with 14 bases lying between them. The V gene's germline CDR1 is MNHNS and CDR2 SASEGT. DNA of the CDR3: TGTGCCAGCAGTGGGGAGAGGGCTCCTCAAGAGACCCAGTACTTC. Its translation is CASSGERAPQETQYF.